The rows below give T cell receptor beta chains drawn from one sample of a study of human T cells and chemical hapten exposure. TCRdb reprocessed the RACE reads with MiXCR, giving one entry per CDR3 protein. This sample yields around 300,000 distinct CDR3 sequences, of which roughly 6.9% are seen a single time; around 8.4% belongs to the top ten. The sequencing used whole blood, collected in connection with sensitization to the hapten diphenylcyclopropenone (DPC). These receptors all come from a woman under 30 with alopecia areata. Some clones in this sample may be carry-over from other donors' samples. Each CDR3 is given with its conserved first and last residue. A D gene is named only where the DNA matches it firmly. Not every row has a clone size; where given, it reads once, few, many or a size class.

j_call: TRBJ2-3; d_call: .; v_call: TRBV27; clone_size: many; cdr3_nt: TGTGCCAGCATGAGGGGGACTAGCACAGATACGCAGTATTTT; cdr3_aa: CASMRGTSTDTQYF
j_call: TRBJ2-3; d_call: TRBD2; v_call: TRBV5-4; clone_size: few; cdr3_nt: TGTGCCAGCAGCTGGGGAGGGTCCTGGACAGATACGCAGTATTTT; cdr3_aa: CASSWGGSWTDTQYF
j_call: TRBJ2-5; d_call: .; v_call: TRBV5-1; clone_size: few; cdr3_nt: TGCGCCAGCAGCTTCCGGGACATCTCTCGAGTACAAGAGACCCAGTACTTC; cdr3_aa: CASSFRDISRVQETQYF
j_call: TRBJ2-3; d_call: .; v_call: TRBV4-2; clone_size: few; cdr3_nt: TGTGCCAGCAGCCCGGAACTCCCAGATACGCAGTATTTT; cdr3_aa: CASSPELPDTQYF
j_call: TRBJ2-1; d_call: TRBD2; v_call: TRBV7-9; clone_size: few; cdr3_nt: TGTGCCAGCAGCTCCTACAGCGGGGGCAGGTTCGGGAATGAGCAGTTCTTC; cdr3_aa: CASSSYSGGRFGNEQFF
j_call: TRBJ2-3; d_call: .; v_call: TRBV6-5; clone_size: many; cdr3_nt: TGTGCCAGCCGGAGGGACGACACAGATACGCAGTATTTT; cdr3_aa: CASRRDDTDTQYF
j_call: TRBJ2-7; d_call: TRBD2; v_call: TRBV12-3/TRBV12-4; clone_size: few; cdr3_nt: TGTGCCAGCAGTTTAGCGCCCGGACTAGCGCTCTACGAGCAGTACTTC; cdr3_aa: CASSLAPGLALYEQYF
j_call: TRBJ2-1; d_call: TRBD1; v_call: TRBV28; clone_size: .; cdr3_nt: TGTGCCAGCAGCTTAGGGGGCAAGCAGTTCTTC; cdr3_aa: CASSLGGKQFF
j_call: TRBJ2-3; d_call: .; v_call: TRBV6-7; clone_size: few; cdr3_nt: TGTGCCAGCAGTGTGCAGTATTTT; cdr3_aa: CASSVQYF
j_call: TRBJ2-1; d_call: .; v_call: TRBV25-1; clone_size: many; cdr3_nt: TGTGCCAGCAGTGAATTGGGCCCGAGCTCCTACAATGAGCAGTTCTTC; cdr3_aa: CASSELGPSSYNEQFF
j_call: TRBJ2-5; d_call: .; v_call: TRBV7-9; clone_size: few; cdr3_nt: TGTGCCAGCAGCTTAGCGACCGCGGGGGCGCAAGAGACCCAGTACTTC; cdr3_aa: CASSLATAGAQETQYF
j_call: TRBJ2-2; d_call: .; v_call: TRBV11-2; clone_size: .; cdr3_nt: TGTGCCAGCAGCGGTTTTAACGCAGGGCGGACCGGGGAGCTGTTTTTT; cdr3_aa: CASSGFNAGRTGELFF
j_call: TRBJ2-5; d_call: .; v_call: TRBV29-1; clone_size: many; cdr3_nt: TGCAGCGTTGAAGGAGGCAGGGGACAGACCCAGTACTTC; cdr3_aa: CSVEGGRGQTQYF
j_call: TRBJ1-1; d_call: TRBD1; v_call: TRBV10-3; clone_size: .; cdr3_nt: TGTGCCATCAGTGGACAGGGGAACACTGAAGCTTTCTTT; cdr3_aa: CAISGQGNTEAFF
j_call: TRBJ2-7; d_call: .; v_call: TRBV20-1; clone_size: few; cdr3_nt: TGCAGTGCTAGAGAGAGGGACTACGAGCAGTACTTC; cdr3_aa: CSARERDYEQYF
j_call: TRBJ2-2; d_call: .; v_call: TRBV12-3/TRBV12-4; clone_size: few; cdr3_nt: TGTGCCAGCAGTTTTGTGAGGGGAAACACCGGGGAGCTGTTTTTT; cdr3_aa: CASSFVRGNTGELFF
j_call: TRBJ2-3; d_call: .; v_call: TRBV20-1; clone_size: few; cdr3_nt: TGCAGTGCTACCCGGCGGGGAACAGATACGCAGTATTTT; cdr3_aa: CSATRRGTDTQYF
j_call: TRBJ2-3; d_call: .; v_call: TRBV5-1; clone_size: many; cdr3_nt: TGCGCCAGCAGCTCCCGGTCCGCTAGCACAGATACGCAGTATTTT; cdr3_aa: CASSSRSASTDTQYF
j_call: TRBJ1-4; d_call: TRBD1; v_call: TRBV7-9; clone_size: many; cdr3_nt: TGTGCCAGCAGCTCTACAGGGGGGAGTGAAAAACTGTTTTTT; cdr3_aa: CASSSTGGSEKLFF
j_call: TRBJ1-2; d_call: TRBD1; v_call: TRBV3-1; clone_size: few; cdr3_nt: TGTGCCAGCAGCCGAATGACAGGGGGCTATGGCTACACCTTC; cdr3_aa: CASSRMTGGYGYTF
j_call: TRBJ2-3; d_call: TRBD1; v_call: TRBV24-1; clone_size: .; cdr3_nt: TGTGCCACCAGTGACAGACCCGGGACAGGGGCAGATACGCAGTATTTT; cdr3_aa: CATSDRPGTGADTQYF
j_call: TRBJ1-1; d_call: .; v_call: TRBV7-9; clone_size: .; cdr3_nt: TGTGCCAGCAGCTTAGGGGTTTACAGGACCATGAACACTGAAGCTTTCTTT; cdr3_aa: CASSLGVYRTMNTEAFF
j_call: TRBJ1-1; d_call: .; v_call: TRBV20-1; clone_size: many; cdr3_nt: TGCAGTGCTAGAAGGGAGAGCACTGAAGCTTTCTTT; cdr3_aa: CSARRESTEAFF
j_call: TRBJ1-1; d_call: TRBD1; v_call: TRBV6-2/TRBV6-3; clone_size: few; cdr3_nt: TGTGCCAGCAGTCCCTCCGACAGGGGCCGCTCCATGGCGTTT; cdr3_aa: CASSPSDRGRSMAF
j_call: TRBJ2-2; d_call: .; v_call: TRBV6-6; clone_size: few; cdr3_nt: TGTGCCAGCACCGATTGGGAGCGTATTAACACCGGGGAGCTGTTTTTT; cdr3_aa: CASTDWERINTGELFF
j_call: TRBJ1-4; d_call: .; v_call: TRBV12-3/TRBV12-4; clone_size: many; cdr3_nt: TGTGCCAGCAGGCGTCACACGGATGAAAAACTGTTTTTT; cdr3_aa: CASRRHTDEKLFF
j_call: TRBJ2-1; d_call: TRBD2; v_call: TRBV5-4; clone_size: .; cdr3_nt: TGTGCCAGCAGCCCAGGACTAGCGGGGCCGAGGATCTTC; cdr3_aa: CASSPGLAGPRIF
j_call: TRBJ1-1; d_call: .; v_call: TRBV7-9; clone_size: .; cdr3_nt: TGTGCCAGCAGCTTTGAAGGCGGAACTGAAGCTTTCTTT; cdr3_aa: CASSFEGGTEAFF
j_call: TRBJ1-5; d_call: TRBD1; v_call: TRBV6-2/TRBV6-3; clone_size: .; cdr3_nt: TGTGCCAGCGCAACAGGGGGAAGCCTTCAGCCCCAGCATTTT; cdr3_aa: CASATGGSLQPQHF
j_call: TRBJ2-6; d_call: .; v_call: TRBV10-2; clone_size: many; cdr3_nt: TGCGCCAGCAGTGAGTGGGGGGCCTCTGGGGCCAACGTCCTGACTTTC; cdr3_aa: CASSEWGASGANVLTF
j_call: TRBJ2-7; d_call: .; v_call: TRBV12-3/TRBV12-4; clone_size: many; cdr3_nt: TGTGCCAGCAGGCGGGACAGCCTGGGGGAGCAGTACTTC; cdr3_aa: CASRRDSLGEQYF
j_call: TRBJ1-1; d_call: .; v_call: TRBV10-3; clone_size: many; cdr3_nt: TGTGCCATCAGTGAGGTTGTAACGCGGAAAGAACTACAGCCCGAAGCTTTCTTT; cdr3_aa: CAISEVVTRKELQPEAFF
j_call: TRBJ2-5; d_call: TRBD1; v_call: TRBV6-1; clone_size: .; cdr3_nt: TGTGCCAGCATTCCACAGGGGTTCCAAGAGACCCAGTACTTC; cdr3_aa: CASIPQGFQETQYF
j_call: TRBJ2-5; d_call: .; v_call: TRBV11-2; clone_size: once; cdr3_nt: TGTGCCAGCAGCTCAAGGGGGAAAGAGACCCAGTACTTC; cdr3_aa: CASSSRGKETQYF
j_call: TRBJ2-2; d_call: .; v_call: TRBV20-1; clone_size: few; cdr3_nt: TGCAGTGCTTTTGCCGGGGAGCTGTTTTTT; cdr3_aa: CSAFAGELFF
j_call: TRBJ1-1; d_call: .; v_call: TRBV29-1; clone_size: few; cdr3_nt: TGCAGCGCAACTGAAGGGGTGAACACTGAAGCTTTCTTT; cdr3_aa: CSATEGVNTEAFF
j_call: TRBJ2-5; d_call: TRBD2; v_call: TRBV7-2; clone_size: .; cdr3_nt: TGTGCCAGCAGCTTAGTCGCTAGCGGGGGTCAAGAGACCCAGTACTTC; cdr3_aa: CASSLVASGGQETQYF
j_call: TRBJ2-1; d_call: .; v_call: TRBV5-6; clone_size: few; cdr3_nt: TGTGCCAGCAGCTTCGGGGCTTACAATGAGCAGTTCTTC; cdr3_aa: CASSFGAYNEQFF
j_call: TRBJ1-2; d_call: .; v_call: TRBV6-5; clone_size: .; cdr3_nt: TGTGCCAGCAGTTACTCCATGCCAGATCGGGGGCATGGCTACACCTTC; cdr3_aa: CASSYSMPDRGHGYTF
j_call: TRBJ2-2; d_call: .; v_call: TRBV6-4; clone_size: few; cdr3_nt: TGTGCCAGCCAGACGGGGTCCGACACCGGGGAGCTGTTTTTT; cdr3_aa: CASQTGSDTGELFF
j_call: TRBJ2-2; d_call: .; v_call: TRBV3-1; clone_size: .; cdr3_nt: TGTGCCAGCAGCCCCCATCGAAACACCGGGGAGCTGTTTTTT; cdr3_aa: CASSPHRNTGELFF
j_call: TRBJ1-5; d_call: .; v_call: TRBV29-1; clone_size: few; cdr3_nt: TGCAGCGTCGGGGACGTTGATCAGCCCCAGCATTTT; cdr3_aa: CSVGDVDQPQHF
j_call: TRBJ2-3; d_call: .; v_call: TRBV12-5; clone_size: .; cdr3_nt: TGTGCTAGTGGTTTGCCCGAAGGCCCCCGGCGAAATACGCAGTATTTT; cdr3_aa: CASGLPEGPRRNTQYF
j_call: TRBJ2-7; d_call: TRBD2; v_call: TRBV10-3; clone_size: few; cdr3_nt: TGTGCCATCAGGGGGACTAGCGGGGGCCACTACGAGCAGTACTTC; cdr3_aa: CAIRGTSGGHYEQYF
j_call: TRBJ1-2; d_call: .; v_call: TRBV5-4; clone_size: .; cdr3_nt: TGTGCCAGCAGCTTGGGACAGATGCTTAACTATGGCTACACCTTC; cdr3_aa: CASSLGQMLNYGYTF
j_call: TRBJ1-5; d_call: .; v_call: TRBV27; clone_size: few; cdr3_nt: TGTGCCAGCAGGGGAGCCTTTAGCAATCAGCCCCAGCATTTT; cdr3_aa: CASRGAFSNQPQHF
j_call: TRBJ2-6; d_call: .; v_call: TRBV6-2/TRBV6-3; clone_size: many; cdr3_nt: TGTGCGTCGGAGGATTCTGGGGCCAACGTCCTGACTTTC; cdr3_aa: CASEDSGANVLTF
j_call: TRBJ2-5; d_call: .; v_call: TRBV4-1; clone_size: many; cdr3_nt: TGCGCCAGCAGCCTCATGAGCGGGTTCCAAGAGACCCAGTACTTC; cdr3_aa: CASSLMSGFQETQYF
j_call: TRBJ2-5; d_call: TRBD2; v_call: TRBV12-3/TRBV12-4; clone_size: many; cdr3_nt: TGTGCCAGCACTCAGACTAGCTTACAAGAGACCCAGTACTTC; cdr3_aa: CASTQTSLQETQYF
j_call: TRBJ1-2; d_call: .; v_call: TRBV6-2/TRBV6-3; clone_size: .; cdr3_nt: TGTGCCAGCAGCCAGAGCGACTATGGCTACACCTTC; cdr3_aa: CASSQSDYGYTF
j_call: TRBJ2-7; d_call: TRBD1; v_call: TRBV28; clone_size: few; cdr3_nt: TGTGCCAGCAGTTCCAACAGGGGGCTCCGGTACGAGCAGTACTTC; cdr3_aa: CASSSNRGLRYEQYF
j_call: TRBJ1-4; d_call: .; v_call: TRBV6-5; clone_size: few; cdr3_nt: TGTGCCAGCAGTTACCTGTCCAATGAAAAACTGTTTTTT; cdr3_aa: CASSYLSNEKLFF